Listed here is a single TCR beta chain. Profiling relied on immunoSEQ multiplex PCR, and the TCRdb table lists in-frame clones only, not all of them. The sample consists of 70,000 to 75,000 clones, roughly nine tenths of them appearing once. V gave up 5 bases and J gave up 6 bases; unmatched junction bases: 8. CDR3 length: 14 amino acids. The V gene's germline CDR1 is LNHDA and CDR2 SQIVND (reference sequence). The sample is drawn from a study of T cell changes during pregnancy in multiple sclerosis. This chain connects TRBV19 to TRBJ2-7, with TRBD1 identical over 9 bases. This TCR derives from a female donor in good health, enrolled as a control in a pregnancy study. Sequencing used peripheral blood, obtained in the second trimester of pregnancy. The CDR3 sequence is CASSLDRGGLEQYF. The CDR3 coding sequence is TGTGCCAGTAGTTTGGACAGGGGCGGTCTCGAGCAGTACTTC.